Following are 27 T cell receptor beta chains from one sample sequenced in a study of T cell repertoires in cytomegalovirus infection. TCRdb reanalysed the reads using MiXCR and keeps one entry per CDR3 protein. The sample shows about 140,000 distinct CDR3 sequences, 5% to 6.5% of them seen only once. The sequencing sample was made of PBMCs. All receptors derive from a human donor in good health (CMV status not recorded). Some clones in this sample may be carry-over from other donors' samples.

In its sample, this clonotype was seen many times. This chain connects TRBV7-9 to TRBJ2-5, with D possibly TRBD1 on 6 matching bases. Germline V gene data show CDR1 as SEHNR and CDR2 as FQNEAQ (reference sequence). V was clipped by 5 bases and J by 3 bases, with 19 bases between them. This CDR3 comprises 16 residues. The CDR3 DNA sequence: TGTGCCAGCAGCCAGGGGAAGGCCAACCCAAAAGAGACCCAGTACTTC. This codes for CASSQGKANPKETQYF.

This clonotype was counted ten times or more. The genes are TRBV20-1 and TRBJ1-2; perhaps TRBD1 as D (6 bases). The V end lost 2 bases, the J end lost 0 bases, and 19 bases lay between the germline ends. This CDR3 is 17 amino acids long. The germline gives CDR1 DFQATT, CDR2 SNEGSKA (reference sequence). The CDR3 sequence is CSARSPQGISANYGYTF. The DNA of the CDR3 is TGCAGTGCTAGATCGCCACAGGGTATCTCAGCTAACTATGGCTACACCTTC.

This clonotype was seen repeatedly, ten times or more. The chain combines TRBV7-2 with TRBJ2-1; the D gene is possibly TRBD2 (6 bases). Germline V gene sequence: CDR1 SGHTA, CDR2 FQGNSA. V was trimmed by 2 bases and J by 1 base, leaving 6 bases between them. This CDR3 is built from 14 residues. The CDR3 spells CASSLLASYNEQFF. In DNA, the CDR3 is TGTGCCAGCAGCTTACTAGCGTCCTACAATGAGCAGTTCTTC.

This clonotype was detected ten times or more. The chain combines TRBV9 with TRBJ2-3; a weak D match, TRBD1 (6 bases). V gave up 6 bases and J gave up 2 bases, with 13 bases separating them. The CDR3 consists of 14 residues. From germline, CDR1 is SGDLS and CDR2 YYNGEE. The CDR3 sequence: CASNPQGFTDTQYF. In DNA, the CDR3 is TGTGCCAGCAACCCACAGGGATTCACAGATACGCAGTATTTT.

This clonotype came up many times. The V call is TRBV7-9, the J call TRBJ2-2; no definite D call. The CDR3 covers 12 residues. CDR1 and CDR2 (germline): SEHNR, FQNEAQ (reference sequence). Trimming left V 4 bases short and J 2 bases short, with 2 bases between. The CDR3 sequence is CASSYNTGELFF. As DNA, the CDR3 is TGTGCCAGCAGCTACAACACCGGGGAGCTGTTTTTT.

The sample holds a few counts of this clonotype. This chain joins TRBV7-9 and TRBJ1-4; D gene unclear. Trimming left V 3 bases short and J 0 bases short, with 11 bases between. Germline assignment: CDR1 SEHNR and CDR2 FQNEAQ (reference sequence). The CDR3 extends over 16 amino acids. Written as DNA, the CDR3 is TGTGCCAGCAGCTTCGTCCAAGGTGCAACTAATGAAAAACTGTTTTTT. Translating gives CASSFVQGATNEKLFF.

As for this clonotype: Possible read error: a much larger clone is one base away. V is TRBV12-3 or TRBV12-4 and J is TRBJ1-1; D ambiguous. This CDR3 is 14 amino acids long. The V and J ends lost 8 bases and 6 bases respectively, with 19 bases between them. The CDR3: CASLPNKAVAEAFF. The CDR3 DNA reads TGTGCCAGCCTACCGAACAAGGCGGTCGCTGAAGCTTTCTTT.

This clonotype was seen at least ten times. The chain couples TRBV20-1 to TRBJ2-5; TRBD2 matches at 7 bases. This CDR3 comprises 15 residues. With V trimmed by 2 bases and J by 0 bases, 6 bases remained unmatched. Germline-derived CDR1 and CDR2 are DFQATT and SNEGSKA (reference sequence). The CDR3, as DNA: TGCAGTGCTAGACAGGGCGGGGGAGACCAAGAGACCCAGTACTTC. Its protein product is CSARQGGGDQETQYF.

The gene calls are TRBV15 and TRBJ2-7; 8 bases agree with TRBD1. The CDR3 consists of 16 residues. Trimming cost V 4 bases and J 0 bases; bases outside gene matches: 8. Germline loops: CDR1 LNHNV, CDR2 YYDKDF (reference sequence). The chain's CDR3 is CATSKTNRGVSYEQYF. The CDR3 DNA sequence: TGTGCCACCAGCAAAACAAACAGGGGGGTCTCCTACGAGCAGTACTTC.

The V gene is TRBV12-3 or TRBV12-4, the J gene TRBJ2-1; D remains ambiguous. CDR3 length equals 12 residues. Trimming took 1 base from V and 13 from J, leaving 11 bases between them. CDR3 in DNA: TGTGCCAGCAGTTTAGGAACCCGTCAACAGTTCTTC. Protein sequence: CASSLGTRQQFF.

This chain connects TRBV7-6 to TRBJ2-2; no clear D gene. The CDR3 totals 11 residues. Trimming cost V 2 bases and J 6 bases, with 1 base left between them. The germline CDR1 and CDR2 sequences are SGHVS and FNYEAQ. The CDR3 sequence: CASSLPGELFF. In nucleotides, the CDR3 is TGTGCCAGCAGCTTACCCGGGGAGCTGTTTTTT.

This clonotype showed up many times. The rearrangement joins TRBV7-8 to TRBJ1-2, with D possibly matching TRBD1 (5 bases). CDR1 SGHVS and CDR2 FQNEAQ come from the germline V gene. The CDR3 length is 15 residues. V gave up 1 base and J gave up 0 bases, with 9 bases separating them. The CDR3 DNA sequence: TGTGCCAGCAGCTTAGAAGGGACGGCTAACTATGGCTACACCTTC. Its protein product is CASSLEGTANYGYTF.

This clonotype was detected many times. The genes are TRBV7-2 and TRBJ2-7, with 7 nucleotides matching TRBD2. With 5 bases clipped from V and 0 bases from J, the junction kept 7 bases outside the gene matches. CDR1 is SGHTA and CDR2 is FQGNSA in the germline V gene. CDR3 length: 15 residues. The CDR3 DNA sequence: TGTGCCAGCAGCCTTCGGCCTAGCGGCTCCTACGAGCAGTACTTC. Translation gives CASSLRPSGSYEQYF.

This clonotype was seen at least ten times. The V gene is TRBV7-9, the J gene TRBJ1-6; 7 positions match TRBD1. This CDR3 is 12 amino acids long. The germline V gene has CDR1 SEHNR and CDR2 FQNEAQ (reference sequence). J gave up 7 bases and V 8 bases, and 2 bases lay outside the gene matches. CDR3 region: CASGQENSPLHF. CDR3 DNA sequence: TGTGCCAGCGGACAGGAAAATTCACCCCTCCACTTT.

This clonotype occurred a few times. The genes are TRBV15 and TRBJ2-5; D remains unclear. V was pared by 0 bases and J by 5 bases, with 13 bases between. Germline V gene sequence: CDR1 LNHNV, CDR2 YYDKDF (reference sequence). The CDR3 covers 15 residues. The CDR3 region has the DNA TGTGCCACCAGCAGAGACGCAAGCCCCATCGAGACCCAGTACTTC. Translated, it gives CATSRDASPIETQYF.

The sample holds a few counts of this clonotype. This sequence joins TRBV20-1 and TRBJ1-2, with TRBD1 matching over 11 bases. This CDR3 comprises 14 residues. Germline V gene data show CDR1 as DFQATT and CDR2 as SNEGSKA (reference sequence). Unmatched junction bases numbered 6, after V lost 4 bases and J lost 5 bases. Written as DNA, the CDR3 is TGCAGTGCTAAGAGGGGGACAGGGGGATATGGCTACACCTTC. Its translation: CSAKRGTGGYGYTF.

This clonotype has more than one count but fewer than ten. The rearrangement links TRBV5-1 to TRBJ2-3; TRBD1 matches at 8 bases. The length of the CDR3 is 15 residues. From germline, CDR1 is SGHRS and CDR2 YFSETQ. The junction had 5 bases not matched to a gene; V was cut back by 3 bases and J by 2 bases. The CDR3 nucleotides are TGCGCCAGCAGCTCGGGACAGGATCTCACAGATACGCAGTATTTT. Encoded protein: CASSSGQDLTDTQYF.

The chain carries TRBV3-1 and TRBJ1-2; TRBD1 is a possible D gene (6 bases). The germline CDR1 and CDR2 sequences are LGHDT and YNNKEL (reference sequence). V was clipped by 0 bases and J by 7 bases, with 9 bases between them. This CDR3 contains 13 residues. This CDR3 reads CASSQDRTVGYTF. The CDR3 DNA follows: TGTGCCAGCAGCCAAGACCGGACAGTTGGCTACACCTTC. Supplemented by reference TRBV3-1 and TRBJ1-2, the full variable domain reads DTAVSQTPKYLVTQMGNDKSIKCEQNLGHDTMYWYKQDSKKFLKIMFSYNNKELIINETVPNRFSPKSPDKAHLNLHINSLELGDSAVYFCASSQDRTVGYTFGSGTRLTVV.

This clonotype was seen more than once but under ten times. The rearrangement uses TRBV19 and TRBJ1-2; D uncertain. Germline assignment: CDR1 LNHDA and CDR2 SQIVND (reference sequence). V lost 0 bases to trimming and J lost 5 bases, with 1 base between them. This CDR3 contains 11 residues. The CDR3 nucleotides are TGTGCCAGTAGTATAGAGTATGGCTACACCTTC. Protein sequence: CASSIEYGYTF. The full variable domain, in which reference TRBV19 and TRBJ1-2 provide the parts outside the CDR3, is DGGITQSPKYLFRKEGQNVTLSCEQNLNHDAMYWYRQDPGQGLRLIYYSQIVNDFQKGDIAEGYSVSREKKESFPLTVTSAQKNPTAFYLCASSIEYGYTFGSGTRLTVV.

This clonotype has a handful of counts. This sequence joins TRBV20-1 and TRBJ2-2; 12 bases fit TRBD2. V gave up 0 bases and J gave up 6 bases; unmatched junction bases: 5. Looked up from germline, CDR1 is DFQATT and CDR2 is SNEGSKA (reference sequence). CDR3 size: 16 residues. The CDR3 protein is CSARDSASGGAGELFF. CDR3 bases: TGCAGTGCTAGAGATTCCGCTAGCGGGGGGGCCGGGGAGCTGTTTTTT.

This clonotype showed up many times. The chain has TRBV7-2 and TRBJ1-2; tentatively, D is TRBD1 (5 bases). The germline V gene has CDR1 SGHTA and CDR2 FQGNSA. V lost 5 bases to trimming and J lost 4 bases, with 14 bases between them. This CDR3 contains 14 residues. In DNA form, the CDR3 reads TGTGCCAGCAGCCCCATGGGGGTCTCCTATGGCTACACCTTC. Its translation: CASSPMGVSYGYTF.

The table lists this clonotype with many counts. V and J are TRBV11-3 and TRBJ2-7, with no clear D. This CDR3 contains 14 residues. CDR1 and CDR2 (germline): SGHNT, YENEEA. Trimming took 1 base from V and 0 from J, leaving 7 bases between them. As DNA, the CDR3 is TGTGCCAGCAGCTTAGTGGCCTCCTCCTACGAGCAGTACTTC. Translated, it gives CASSLVASSYEQYF.

In its sample, this clonotype was seen many times. CDR3 bases: TGTGCCAGCAGCTTAGCGGGGCAGAACTACGAGCAGTACTTC. Its translation is CASSLAGQNYEQYF. The rearrangement links TRBV7-2 to TRBJ2-7; TRBD1 might be the D (5 bases). Germline V gives CDR1 SGHTA, CDR2 FQGNSA. The CDR3 is 14 residues long. Trimming took 0 bases from V and 3 from J, leaving 9 bases between them.

This clonotype was seen at least ten times. The chain is built from TRBV7-3 and TRBJ1-2, with D perhaps matching TRBD1 (6 bases). Trimming stripped 0 bases from V and 9 bases from J, with 17 bases between. CDR1 is SGHTA, CDR2 FQGTGA, per germline. This CDR3 spans 15 amino acids. The CDR3, as DNA: TGTGCCAGCAGCTTAACGGTCCGAAGTTGGGACAGCTACACCTTC. This translates into CASSLTVRSWDSYTF.

This clonotype was counted ten times or more. The genes are TRBV7-2 and TRBJ2-6, with 9 bases that match TRBD1. The V gene's germline CDR1 is SGHTA and CDR2 FQGNSA. The CDR3 runs to 17 residues. The J segment lost 3 bases and the V segment lost 5 bases, leaving 8 bases of the junction unmatched. The CDR3 reads CASSRAQGAGGANVLTF. The CDR3 bases are TGTGCCAGCAGCCGAGCACAGGGGGCGGGTGGGGCCAACGTCCTGACTTTC. Drawing the rest from reference TRBV7-2 and TRBJ2-6, the complete variable domain is GAGVSQSPSNKVTEKGKDVELRCDPISGHTALYWYRQSLGQGLEFLIYFQGNSAPDKSGLPSDRFSAERTGGSVSTLTIQRTQQEDSAVYLCASSRAQGAGGANVLTFGAGSRLTVL.

This clonotype was seen many times. V gene TRBV4-3 combines with J gene TRBJ2-1; TRBD1 might be the D (5 bases). V gave up 1 base and J gave up 7 bases, with 11 bases separating them. CDR3 length equals 14 residues. Germline values: CDR1 LGHNA, CDR2 YSLEER. CDR3 nucleotide sequence: TGCGCCAGCAGCCAAGGCAGGGTAGGGAATGAGCAGTTCTTC. Protein: CASSQGRVGNEQFF.

There are many counts of this clonotype. V and J are TRBV5-6 and TRBJ2-2; TRBD1 aligns across 9 bases. V was clipped by 2 bases and J by 1 base; unmatched bases: 9. Germline CDR1 is SGHDT and CDR2 is YYEEEE. CDR3 size: 18 residues. The CDR3 bases are TGTGCCAGCAGCTTTCGACAGGGGGGAACACTGAACACCGGGGAGCTGTTTTTT. As protein: CASSFRQGGTLNTGELFF.